This is a list of T cell receptor beta chains from one sample in a study of CD8+CD57+ T cells in acquired aplastic anemia. A single record per CDR3 protein comes from TCRdb applying MiXCR to the reads. The sample has approximately 170,000 distinct CDR3 sequences; roughly half are singletons. The specimen was sorted CD4+, CD8+, or CD8+CD57+ T cells (not recorded which) from PBMCs. These receptors were obtained from a human donor with aplastic anemia. Each CDR3 is given with its conserved first and last residue. The D gene is left open where the match is weak. Size values are once, few and many counts, or a class for expanded clones, and some rows have none.

abundance,v_gene,d_gene,j_gene,CDR3nt,CDR3aa
many,TRBV29-1,-,TRBJ1-1,TGCAGCGTTGAAATTGGGGCGGGCACTGAAGCTTTCTTT,CSVEIGAGTEAFF
once,TRBV20-1,-,TRBJ1-1,TGCAGTGCTGCTCAAGGGGACACTGAAGCTTTCTTT,CSAAQGDTEAFF
many,TRBV20-1,TRBD2,TRBJ2-5,TGCAGTGCGGTCAGGACTAGCGGGGAGACCCAGTACTTC,CSAVRTSGETQYF
-,TRBV7-6,-,TRBJ1-5,TGTGCCAGCGGGGCCGGGCAGCCCCAGCATTTT,CASGAGQPQHF
-,TRBV27,-,TRBJ1-1,TGTGCCAGCAGAGAACTTGACAGGAACACTGAAGCTTTCTTT,CASRELDRNTEAFF
-,TRBV7-2,-,TRBJ1-2,TGTGCCAGCAGCTTAGGGGAAGGACCCTATGGCTACACCTTC,CASSLGEGPYGYTF
-,TRBV6-1,-,TRBJ2-3,TGTGCCGGCGTTATGGACGATACGCAGTGTTTT,CAGVMDDTQCF
-,TRBV4-3,-,TRBJ2-7,TGCGCCAGCAGCGCGGACAGTCGCGAGCAGTACTTC,CASSADSREQYF
-,TRBV7-8,-,TRBJ1-1,TGTGCCAGCAGCCGGACGTGGGACACTGAAGCTTTCTTT,CASSRTWDTEAFF
-,TRBV5-6,-,TRBJ1-6,TGTGCCAGCAGCCCGGCTGCCGGACCCAGTTCACCCCTCCACTTT,CASSPAAGPSSPLHF
few,TRBV10-3,-,TRBJ2-7,TGTGCCATCACGAACGGGCCGGGCTTTAGCGAGCAGTACTTC,CAITNGPGFSEQYF
few,TRBV5-5,TRBD2,TRBJ2-3,TGTGCCAGCAGCTTGCGGGAGACTAGCGGGGGATCTAGCACAGATACGCAGTATTTT,CASSLRETSGGSSTDTQYF
many,TRBV4-3,-,TRBJ1-6,TGCGCCAGCAGCCAAGGTTGGGGCAATTCACCCCTCCACTTT,CASSQGWGNSPLHF
-,TRBV24-1,-,TRBJ2-1,TGTGCCACCAGTGATGCAACCCGGGACAATGAGCAGTTCTTC,CATSDATRDNEQFF
many,TRBV5-1,-,TRBJ2-3,TGCGCCAGCCGGGCCACGAGTGAAGATACGCAGTATTTT,CASRATSEDTQYF
many,TRBV7-2,-,TRBJ1-2,TGTGCCAGCAGCCAAGGGGGTGTCGATGGCTACACCTTC,CASSQGGVDGYTF
few,TRBV9,-,TRBJ1-2,TGTGCCAGCAGCCCCGAAGGGAGGGACGTCTATGGCTACACCTTC,CASSPEGRDVYGYTF
-,TRBV9,TRBD2,TRBJ2-5,TGTGCCAGCAGCGTCAGCGGGGCCTTCCAAGAAACCCAGTACTTC,CASSVSGAFQETQYF
many,TRBV6-1,TRBD1,TRBJ1-2,TGTGCCAGCAGTGAAAGGACAGGGGCAAATGGCTACACCTTC,CASSERTGANGYTF
-,TRBV19,-,TRBJ1-5,TGTGCCAGTAGTACCGCCGGGACCCCGAATCAGCCCCAGCATTTT,CASSTAGTPNQPQHF
-,TRBV3-1,-,TRBJ2-7,TGTGCCAGCAGCCAAGTATCAGGAGAATCCTACGAGCAGTACTTC,CASSQVSGESYEQYF
-,TRBV6-1,TRBD1,TRBJ2-3,TGTGCCAGCTCACCTCAGCGGACAGGGGTAACAGATACGCAGTATTTT,CASSPQRTGVTDTQYF
-,TRBV19,-,TRBJ1-1,TGTGCCAGCAAACTCACACAGGACCTCTCGGTAGCTTTCTTT,CASKLTQDLSVAFF
-,TRBV25-1,TRBD1,TRBJ2-3,TGTGCCAGCAGCGTAAGGACAGGGGGGCCAGATACGCAGTATTTT,CASSVRTGGPDTQYF
-,TRBV15,-,TRBJ2-3,TGTGCCACCAGCCGAGAGGGGCAGAGCGATACGCAGTATTTT,CATSREGQSDTQYF
-,TRBV19,TRBD1,TRBJ1-6,TGTGCCAGTAGTCCCTGGACAGGGGCTAATTCACCCCTCCACTTT,CASSPWTGANSPLHF
-,TRBV9,-,TRBJ1-1,TGTGCCAGCAGCGTAGCTGACGGGGGCACTGAAGCTTTCTTT,CASSVADGGTEAFF
-,TRBV20-1,TRBD2,TRBJ2-5,TGCAGTGCTAGTGACGGACTAGCGGGGGACCGAGAGACCCAGTACTTC,CSASDGLAGDRETQYF
many,TRBV11-3,TRBD1,TRBJ1-2,TGTGCCAGCAGCTTAGACGGACAGGGCGGCTACACCTTC,CASSLDGQGGYTF
once,TRBV25-1,-,TRBJ2-6,TGTGCCAGCAGTTCGCCAGAGTCTGGGGCCAACGTCCTGACTTTC,CASSSPESGANVLTF
many,TRBV10-3,-,TRBJ2-7,TGTGCCATCAGTGAGTCATTAGGGACACCCCTCTACGAGCAGTACTTC,CAISESLGTPLYEQYF
many,TRBV5-1,-,TRBJ2-3,TGCGCCAGCAGCTGGGACACAGATACGCAGTATTTT,CASSWDTDTQYF
many,TRBV6-2/TRBV6-3,-,TRBJ2-1,TGTGCCAGCAGTTATCCATGGGGAGAAGGGGGTGAGCAGTTCTTC,CASSYPWGEGGEQFF
many,TRBV20-1,TRBD1,TRBJ1-4,TGCAGTGCTAGAGGCTCACGGGGACAGGGTGGAGAAAAACTGTTTTTT,CSARGSRGQGGEKLFF
-,TRBV7-2,TRBD1,TRBJ2-5,TGTGCCAGCAGCCCCGGGACAGACCAAGAGACCCAGTACTTC,CASSPGTDQETQYF
many,TRBV19,TRBD1,TRBJ1-6,TGTGCCAGTTCTAACGGACAGGGGGCTAATAATTCACCCCTCCACTTT,CASSNGQGANNSPLHF
-,TRBV2,-,TRBJ1-1,TGTGCCAGCAGTGACAGGGCAGCCACTGAAGCTTTCTTT,CASSDRAATEAFF
-,TRBV7-9,-,TRBJ1-2,TGTGCCAGCAGCTTAGAACAGTCATTCCAATATGGCTACACCTTC,CASSLEQSFQYGYTF
many,TRBV7-2,-,TRBJ1-2,TGTGCCAGCAGCTTGACTTTCGCCAGTGGCTACACCTTC,CASSLTFASGYTF
-,TRBV15,-,TRBJ1-3,TGTGCCACCAGCAGAAAAAACAGGAACCTCTCTGGAAACACCATATATTTT,CATSRKNRNLSGNTIYF
many,TRBV27,TRBD1,TRBJ1-6,TGTGCCAGCAGTTTACAGACAGGGATTACTTCACCCCTCCACTTT,CASSLQTGITSPLHF
-,TRBV2,TRBD1,TRBJ2-2,TGTGCCAGCAGTGTCGGACAGGGAGCAGGGGAGCTGTTTTTT,CASSVGQGAGELFF